Below, 11 T cell receptor beta chains from the same sample are listed, as sequenced in a study of blood T cell repertoires in COVID-19 (dated by TCRdb to 2019 to 2021). Preparation of the library involved the immunoSEQ multiplex PCR assay. TCRdb stores this immuneACCESS table with in-frame sequences only. Part of the clones is absent; in the studies checked, under half of the shortfall reflects unresolved V genes, and no reason is known for the rest. The sample table contains about 26,000 clones; only one count was recorded for about 80% of them. Of the sample, about 1.8% is held by the ten largest clones. Sequences were obtained from peripheral blood. All receptors come from a man older than 75 with active or convalescent COVID-19.

A note on this clone: The same CDR3 is also encoded by other DNA sequences in this sample. This chain uses TRBV19 with TRBJ1-4; 7 bases agree with TRBD1. Germline CDR1 and CDR2: LNHDA and SQIVND (reference sequence). This CDR3 is 15 amino acids long. V trimming: 3 bases; J trimming: 3 bases; junction bases outside the gene matches: 4. The CDR3 protein is CASSMGTDSNEKLFF. CDR3 bases: TGTGCCAGTAGTATGGGGACAGACTCTAATGAAAAACTGTTTTTT.

CDR3: CASSLDYEGADTQYF. DNA for the CDR3: TGTGCCAGCAGCTTAGATTACGAGGGGGCAGATACGCAGTATTTT. This sequence joins TRBV7-8 and TRBJ2-3; D perhaps matches TRBD1 (6 bases). Trimming stripped 1 base from V and 4 bases from J, with 12 bases between. The length of the CDR3 is 15 residues. Germline CDR1 is SGHVS and CDR2 is FQNEAQ.

The sample holds one count of this clone. The V and J genes are TRBV7-9 and TRBJ2-1; a possible D gene is TRBD1 (5 bases). This CDR3 has 12 residues. V was clipped by 8 bases and J by 5 bases, with 10 bases between them. The germline V gene encodes CDR1 SEHNR and CDR2 FQNEAQ (reference sequence). Here the CDR3 reads CASAVGDNEQFF. The DNA of the CDR3 is TGTGCCAGCGCGGTAGGGGACAATGAGCAGTTCTTC.

CDR3 loop: CASSIVGQGPGELFF. CDR3 DNA: TGTGCCAGTAGTATAGTGGGTCAGGGGCCCGGGGAGCTGTTTTTT. This chain uses TRBV19 with TRBJ2-2; D is perhaps TRBD1 (6 bases). The CDR3 has 15 amino acids. The ends were cut back, 1 base at V and 6 bases at J, with 12 bases in the middle. The V gene's germline CDR1 is LNHDA and CDR2 SQIVND (reference sequence).

The chain recombines TRBV2 with TRBJ1-2; D possibly corresponds to TRBD1 (5 bases). The CDR3 covers 14 residues. Between the trimmed V and J ends, which lost 7 bases and 0 bases, there was a span of 12 bases. Germline V gene sequence: CDR1 SNHLY, CDR2 FYNNEI. The CDR3 DNA sequence: TGTGCCAGCACGCGGGAGACAGCTAACTATGGCTACACCTTC. This gives the protein CASTRETANYGYTF. Drawing the rest from reference TRBV2 and TRBJ1-2, the complete variable domain is EPEVTQTPSHQVTQMGQEVILRCVPISNHLYFYWYRQILGQKVEFLVSFYNNEISEKSEIFDDQFSVERPDGSNFTLKIRSTKLEDSAMYFCASTRETANYGYTFGSGTRLTVV.

V usage is TRBV19 and J usage is TRBJ1-5; D is perhaps TRBD1 (6 bases). V lost 5 bases and J lost 5, with 13 bases in between. From germline, CDR1 is LNHDA and CDR2 SQIVND (reference sequence). CDR3 length: 14 residues. CDR3 in DNA: TGTGCCAGTAGTTTCAGGGGAATTCATCAGCCCCAGCATTTT. Amino acid sequence: CASSFRGIHQPQHF.

The J gene is TRBJ2-1, the V gene TRBV2; 13 positions agree with TRBD2. The germline V gene encodes CDR1 SNHLY and CDR2 FYNNEI. The CDR3 runs to 15 residues. The J segment lost 6 bases and the V segment lost 6 bases, leaving 5 bases of the junction unmatched. CDR3 in amino acids: CASSMTSGGFNEQFF. CDR3 DNA: TGTGCCAGCAGCATGACTAGCGGGGGGTTCAATGAGCAGTTCTTC. The complete variable domain, with remaining parts taken from reference TRBV2 and TRBJ2-1, reads EPEVTQTPSHQVTQMGQEVILRCVPISNHLYFYWYRQILGQKVEFLVSFYNNEISEKSEIFDDQFSVERPDGSNFTLKIRSTKLEDSAMYFCASSMTSGGFNEQFFGPGTRLTVL.

The chain couples TRBV18 to TRBJ2-3, with 8 bases that match TRBD1. In germline, CDR1 is KGHSH, CDR2 LQKENI. V lost 2 bases and J lost 5; bases outside the gene matches: 3. CDR3 length equals 14 residues. The CDR3 here is CASSPGRGQDTQYF. The CDR3 DNA reads TGTGCCAGCTCACCAGGCAGGGGGCAAGATACGCAGTATTTT.

This clone showed up just once. This chain joins TRBV13 and TRBJ2-5; tentative D call: TRBD2 (7 bases). The CDR3 extends over 15 amino acids. V shed 4 bases and J shed 5 bases, with 17 bases lying between them. CDR1 and CDR2 (germline): PRHDT, FYEKMQ (reference sequence). DNA for the CDR3: TGTGCCAGCAGCTCCCAAGGGGGGGAGTGGGAGACCCAGTACTTC. It yields the protein CASSSQGGEWETQYF.

The chain is built from TRBV28 and TRBJ1-1, with D possibly TRBD1 on 6 matching bases. Trimming stripped 6 bases from V and 3 bases from J, with 23 bases between. The CDR3 spans 17 residues. Germline V lookup: CDR1 MDHEN, CDR2 SYDVKM. The CDR3 nucleotides are TGTGCCAGCAGCCCTGACTCCTGGGGGGGCTTGGACACTGAAGCTTTCTTT. The encoded protein is CASSPDSWGGLDTEAFF.

CDR3 coding DNA: TGTGCCAGCAGTTTAACAGATATAGAAGCTTTCTTT. Its translation is CASSLTDIEAFF. The chain recombines TRBV12-3 or TRBV12-4 with TRBJ1-1; D gene ambiguous. V was cut by 2 bases and J by 8 bases, with 9 bases left in between. The CDR3 has 12 residues.